Listed below are T cell receptor beta chains from one sample, sequenced in a study of blood T cell repertoires in COVID-19. Produced via immunoSEQ multiplex PCR; TCRdb's table is partial and in-frame only. The sample holds approximately 97,000 clones, about 80% seen once. The sample comprised peripheral blood. The receptor source for this set is a human donor in a cohort sampled during active COVID-19. Each CDR3 is given with its conserved first and last residue. The D gene is left open where the match is weak. Expanded clones are given a class, and other clones once, few, many or no size at all.

J | size | V | D | CDR3 | DNA
TRBJ2-5 | - | TRBV6-5 | TRBD1 | CASAYQGVQETQYF | TGTGCCAGCGCCTACCAGGGGGTCCAAGAGACCCAGTACTTC
TRBJ2-7 | - | TRBV5-1 | TRBD2 | CASTSNGGTAYEQYF | TGCGCCAGTACTTCCAACGGGGGGACTGCATACGAGCAGTACTTC
TRBJ1-2 | - | TRBV6-1 | TRBD1 | CASSDGGRGPGYGYTF | TGTGCCAGCAGTGACGGTGGCAGGGGGCCTGGCTATGGCTACACCTTC
TRBJ2-2 | - | TRBV25-1 | TRBD1 | CASTGQGSATGELFF | TGTGCCAGCACCGGACAGGGTTCCGCCACCGGGGAGCTGTTTTTT
TRBJ2-3 | - | TRBV9 | TRBD1 | CASSADRARDTQYF | TGTGCCAGCAGCGCGGACAGGGCAAGAGATACGCAATATTTT
TRBJ2-5 | - | TRBV25-1 | - | CAIALKGGGLQETQYF | TGTGCCATCGCCCTAAAGGGGGGGGGCCTCCAAGAGACCCAGTACTTC
TRBJ2-1 | - | TRBV12-1 | - | CASSLTPGRSMPRDNEQFF | TGTGCCAGCAGCTTAACACCCGGCAGGTCCATGCCGAGGGACAATGAGCAGTTCTTC
TRBJ1-1 | once | TRBV9 | TRBD1 | CASSARGQMNTEAFF | TGTGCCAGCAGCGCACGGGGACAGATGAACACTGAAGCTTTCTTT
TRBJ2-3 | - | TRBV3-1/TRBV3-2 | TRBD2 | CASSQGGGTDTQYF | TGTGCCAGCAGCCAGGGGGGGGGCACAGATACGCAGTATTTT
TRBJ1-1 | - | TRBV18 | TRBD1 | CASSPGTGGLMNTEAFF | TGTGCCAGCTCCCCCGGGACAGGGGGCTTAATGAACACTGAAGCTTTCTTT
TRBJ2-7 | - | TRBV4-2 | TRBD1 | CASSHEGQGMVEQYF | TGTGCCAGCAGCCATGAGGGACAGGGGATGGTGGAGCAGTACTTC
TRBJ2-6 | - | TRBV10-2 | - | CASSETRIGSGANVLTF | TGCGCCAGCAGTGAGACTCGTATCGGCTCTGGGGCCAACGTCCTGACTTTC
TRBJ2-5 | - | TRBV6-5 | - | CASTQEINEETQYF | TGTGCCAGTACACAGGAGATAAACGAAGAGACCCAGTACTTC
TRBJ2-1 | - | TRBV5-6 | - | CASSSGLSNEQFF | TGTGCCAGCAGCTCAGGGTTAAGCAATGAGCAGTTCTTC
TRBJ1-2 | - | TRBV29-1 | - | CSVREGAPLSGYTF | TGCAGCGTCCGTGAGGGAGCCCCCCTTTCTGGCTACACCTTC
TRBJ1-2 | - | TRBV4-3 | TRBD1 | CASSQDRDRVTYGYTF | TGCGCCAGCAGCCAAGACCGGGACAGGGTTACCTATGGCTACACCTTC
TRBJ2-6 | - | TRBV28 | TRBD1 | CASRDRELSGANVLTF | TGTGCCAGCCGGGACAGGGAGTTATCTGGGGCCAACGTCCTGACTTTC
TRBJ1-1 | - | TRBV28 | - | CASSYQGMTEAFF | TGTGCCAGCAGTTACCAGGGGATGACTGAAGCTTTCTTT
TRBJ2-7 | - | TRBV18 | - | CASSPPARVGEQYF | TGTGCCAGCTCACCACCGGCCAGGGTAGGGGAGCAGTACTTC
TRBJ2-7 | - | TRBV7-2 | TRBD2 | CASTPGLAAYEQYF | TGTGCCAGCACCCCGGGACTAGCGGCCTACGAGCAGTACTTC
TRBJ2-7 | - | TRBV13 | TRBD2 | CASSFRGGALYEQYF | TGTGCCAGCAGCTTCCGGGGGGGTGCCCTCTACGAGCAGTACTTC
TRBJ2-1 | - | TRBV5-1 | - | CASSGTGSPGDNEQFF | TGCGCCAGCAGCGGGACGGGGTCCCCAGGGGACAATGAGCAGTTCTTC
TRBJ1-2 | - | TRBV4-2 | - | CASSRKAAGTRQQGYGYTF | TGTGCCAGCAGCCGCAAGGCGGCAGGGACCCGTCAGCAGGGGTATGGCTACACCTTC
TRBJ2-2 | once | TRBV5-1 | - | CASSWGPGRGDTGELFF | TGCGCCAGCAGCTGGGGGCCGGGACGGGGGGACACCGGGGAGCTGTTTTTT
TRBJ1-2 | - | TRBV2 | TRBD1 | CATRRWTGYGYTF | TGTGCCACTCGAAGGTGGACAGGCTATGGCTACACCTTC
TRBJ2-6 | - | TRBV3-1/TRBV3-2 | - | CASSQALQGAGANVLTF | TGTGCCAGCAGCCAGGCTTTACAGGGAGCAGGGGCCAACGTCCTGACTTTC
TRBJ2-7 | - | TRBV7-2 | - | CASSKAAGANYEQYF | TGTGCCAGCAGCAAGGCCGCGGGGGCTAACTACGAGCAGTACTTC
TRBJ1-5 | few | TRBV4-1 | - | CASSQTRVGPQHF | TGCGCCAGCAGCCAAACGAGGGTGGGGCCCCAGCATTTT
TRBJ1-4 | - | TRBV18 | - | CASSQQETNEKLFF | TGTGCCAGCTCACAACAGGAGACTAATGAAAAACTGTTTTTT
TRBJ1-4 | - | TRBV2 | - | CASSETRAGEKLFF | TGTGCCAGCAGTGAAACGAGGGCAGGTGAAAAACTGTTTTTT
TRBJ2-2 | - | TRBV2 | TRBD2 | CASSSLSGVVTGELFF | TGTGCCAGCAGTTCGCTTAGCGGGGTTGTCACCGGGGAGCTGTTTTTT
TRBJ2-7 | once | TRBV28 | - | CASKGQGVDEQYF | TGTGCCAGCAAGGGGCAGGGCGTCGACGAGCAGTACTTC
TRBJ1-2 | - | TRBV3-1/TRBV3-2 | - | CASSQGPGGGYTF | TGTGCCAGCAGCCAAGGACCGGGGGGGGGCTACACCTTC
TRBJ1-1 | - | TRBV5-1 | - | CASSLLPQGANTEAFF | TGCGCCAGCAGCTTGTTGCCACAGGGTGCGAACACTGAAGCTTTCTTT
TRBJ1-2 | - | TRBV7-2 | - | CASSLGRNYGYTF | TGTGCCAGCAGCTTGGGCAGAAACTATGGCTACACCTTC
TRBJ2-3 | - | TRBV4-3 | - | CASSQQGTDTQYF | TGCGCCAGCAGCCAGCAGGGCACAGATACGCAGTATTTT
TRBJ2-5 | - | TRBV5-4 | - | CASSLAQGETQYF | TGTGCCAGCAGCTTGGCTCAGGGAGAGACCCAGTACTTC
TRBJ1-5 | once | TRBV19 | - | CASSISGQDQPQHF | TGTGCCAGTAGTATAAGTGGGCAGGATCAGCCCCAGCATTTT
TRBJ1-6 | - | TRBV9 | TRBD1 | CASTLGQDDSPLHF | TGTGCCAGCACCCTGGGACAGGATGATTCACCCCTCCACTTT
TRBJ2-5 | - | TRBV28 | TRBD1 | CASSPLPRRGLQETQYF | TGTGCCAGCAGTCCCCTCCCGCGCAGGGGGCTTCAAGAGACCCAGTACTTC
TRBJ2-1 | - | TRBV6-6 | - | CASSTRFRGNEQFF | TGTGCCAGCAGTACCCGGTTCAGGGGCAATGAGCAGTTCTTC
TRBJ1-2 | - | TRBV6-5 | - | CASSYSTVPGYTF | TGTGCCAGCAGTTACTCCACAGTTCCTGGCTACACCTTC
TRBJ2-3 | - | TRBV5-1 | TRBD1 | CASTPGQETDTQYF | TGCGCCTCAACTCCGGGACAGGAAACAGATACGCAGTATTTT
TRBJ2-1 | once | TRBV15 | - | CATSRDSVQFF | TGTGCCACCAGCAGAGACAGTGTACAGTTCTTC
TRBJ2-3 | few | TRBV5-8 | - | CASSFRHSTDTQYF | TGTGCCAGCAGTTTCAGACATAGCACAGATACGCAGTATTTT
TRBJ1-1 | - | TRBV18 | TRBD1 | CASSLGTVNTEAFF | TGTGCCAGCTCACTTGGGACAGTTAACACTGAAGCTTTCTTT